This TCR beta chain was sequenced for a study of early T cells in non-severe SARS-CoV-2 infection. Whole-study context: Investigators sequenced bulk RNA drawn from unsorted whole blood, and chains remained unpaired. General study points: VDJdb matching skewed toward anti-spike CD8 responses, missing private and CD4 specificities.

Of note for this clonotype: Its cognate antigen is unknown.

Unmatched junction bases numbered 8, after V lost 6 bases and J lost 3 bases. This CDR3 comprises 15 residues. Unique molecular identifiers were added to individual cDNA molecules. TCRdb re-called the 5' RACE reads with MiXCR, one entry per CDR3 protein. This sample has approximately 80,000 distinct CDR3 sequences, with around 10% found just once. This chain joins TRBV12-3 or TRBV12-4 and TRBJ1-2, with 9 bases aligning to TRBD1. The specimen was whole blood, collected at baseline. This clonotype originated in an adult who was a healthcare worker with PCR-confirmed SARS-CoV-2 infection or an uninfected control (not recorded which). CDR3 DNA sequence: TGTGCCAGCAGGCCAGGGGGACAGGGCCACTATGGCTACACCTTC. It specifies CASRPGGQGHYGYTF.